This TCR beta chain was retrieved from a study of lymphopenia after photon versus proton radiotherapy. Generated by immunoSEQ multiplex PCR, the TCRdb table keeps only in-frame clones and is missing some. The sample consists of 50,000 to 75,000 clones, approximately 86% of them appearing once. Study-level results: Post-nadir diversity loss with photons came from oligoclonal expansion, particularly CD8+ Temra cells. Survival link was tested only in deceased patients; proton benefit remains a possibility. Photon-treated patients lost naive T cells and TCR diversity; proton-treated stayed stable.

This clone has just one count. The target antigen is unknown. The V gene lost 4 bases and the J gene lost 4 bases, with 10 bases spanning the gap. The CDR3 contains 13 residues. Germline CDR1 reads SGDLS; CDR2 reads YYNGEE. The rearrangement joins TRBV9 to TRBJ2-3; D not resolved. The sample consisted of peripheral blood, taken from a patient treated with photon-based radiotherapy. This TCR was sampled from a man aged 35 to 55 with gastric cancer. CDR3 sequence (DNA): TGTGCCAGCAGCCCCTCGTCGGCAGATACGCAGTATTTT. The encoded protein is CASSPSSADTQYF. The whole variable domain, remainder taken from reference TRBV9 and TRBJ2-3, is DSGVTQTPKHLITATGQRVTLRCSPRSGDLSVYWYQQSLDQGLQFLIQYYNGEERAKGNILERFSAQQFPDLHSELNLSSLELGDSALYFCASSPSSADTQYFGPGTRLTVL.